The source of this TCR beta chain is a study of T-cell reconstitution after alpha-beta-depleted transplantation in children. CDR1 is DFQATT, CDR2 SNEGSKA, per germline (reference sequence). This CDR3 comprises 16 residues. Trimming removed 3 bases at V and 4 bases at J, with 21 bases between. TCRbeta library construction was performed incorporating unique molecular identifiers. TCRdb reanalysed the PCR reads using MiXCR and keeps one entry per CDR3 protein. The table lists 55,000 to 65,000 distinct CDR3 sequences, 44% of them singletons. To note about this clonotype: Its antigen is unknown.

General observations from the study: The study reportedly traced alpha-beta T cells about two months after transplant to several hundred expanded graft clones.

This specimen consisted of PBMCs, mostly from graft donor cells, obtained 360 days after TCRalphabeta/CD19-depleted stem cell transplant. The chain links TRBV20-1 to TRBJ2-5; weak D call: TRBD2 (5 bases). This TCR was sampled from a male patient younger than 18 who had a stem cell transplant for acute lymphoblastic leukemia, so the T cells may come from the graft donor. CDR3 region: CSARRPSEGSVETQYF. The CDR3 nucleotides are TGCAGTGCTAGGAGGCCGAGCGAAGGGAGTGTAGAGACCCAGTACTTC.